Listed here are 12 T cell receptor beta chains from one sample, sequenced in a study of cytomegalovirus exposure and HLA in healthy donors. PCR amplification relied on 60 Vbeta primers (plus 13 Jbeta primers). Sequencing used immunoSEQ multiplex PCR; TCRdb keeps in-frame clones, though not all of them. In the table there are roughly 120,000 clones, roughly 74% of which are singletons. Sequencing used PBMCs. These receptors were collected from a woman aged 50 to 65 in good health and CMV-seropositive.

There are many counts of this clone. The chain carries TRBV4-3 and TRBJ2-7; 7 bases align to TRBD1. V trimming: 1 base; J trimming: 2 bases; junction bases outside the gene matches: 5. Per the germline V gene, CDR1 is LGHNA and CDR2 is YSLEER. The CDR3 contains 15 residues. The CDR3: CASSQGTGEPYEQYF. CDR3 coding DNA: TGCGCCAGCAGCCAAGGTACAGGGGAACCCTACGAGCAGTACTTC.

V usage is TRBV28 and J usage is TRBJ1-5; a possible D gene is TRBD1 (5 bases). Germline lookup yields CDR1 MDHEN and CDR2 SYDVKM. The V end was cut by 11 bases, the J end by 0 bases, with 11 bases between. This CDR3 comprises 13 residues. Here the CDR3 reads CAVLQVSNQPQHF. The DNA of the CDR3 is TGTGCCGTATTACAGGTTAGCAATCAGCCCCAGCATTTT.

The J gene is TRBJ2-7, the V gene TRBV9; the match to TRBD2 covers 12 bases. The CDR3 runs 15 residues. Germline-derived CDR1 and CDR2 are SGDLS and YYNGEE. V was pared by 0 bases and J by 3 bases, with 1 base of the junction left unmatched. The CDR3 here is CASSVGLAGDYEQYF. The CDR3 nucleotides read TGTGCCAGCAGCGTAGGACTAGCGGGGGACTACGAGCAGTACTTC.

The J gene is TRBJ2-1, the V gene TRBV9, with 10 bases that match TRBD2. V shed 0 bases, J shed 8 bases, and the junction held 5 bases outside the gene matches. CDR3 size: 15 residues. Germline CDR1 and CDR2: SGDLS and YYNGEE. The CDR3, as DNA: TGTGCCAGCAGCGTAGAGCCTAGCGGGGGCTATGAGCAGTTCTTC. Its protein is CASSVEPSGGYEQFF.

This clone has more than one count but fewer than ten. This chain connects TRBV5-6 to TRBJ1-2; D may be TRBD1 (6 bases). V lost 5 bases and J lost 4, with 27 bases in between. Germline V lookup: CDR1 SGHDT, CDR2 YYEEEE. This CDR3 is 18 amino acids long. The CDR3 spells CASSRWGDARTDVYGYTF. The CDR3 coding sequence is TGTGCCAGCAGTAGGTGGGGCGATGCCAGGACAGACGTCTATGGCTACACCTTC.

The chain combines TRBV7-2 with TRBJ1-2; D may be TRBD1 (5 bases). The length of the CDR3 is 14 residues. Germline lookup yields CDR1 SGHTA and CDR2 FQGNSA. The germline V and J ends were trimmed by 1 base and 4 bases, with 10 bases remaining between them. The CDR3 reads CASSLVDSTYGYTF. In DNA, the CDR3 is TGTGCCAGCAGCTTAGTTGACAGTACCTATGGCTACACCTTC.

The sample holds one count of this clone. This chain uses TRBV7-9 with TRBJ1-6, with 8 positions matching TRBD1. This CDR3 spans 14 amino acids. V dropped 4 bases and J dropped 11; count of bases not matched to a gene: 7. Per the germline V gene, CDR1 is SEHNR and CDR2 is FQNEAQ (reference sequence). The CDR3, as DNA: TGTGCCAGCAGCTCGGACAGGGCTGTCGCACCCCTCCACTTT. It encodes CASSSDRAVAPLHF.

The chain employs TRBV18 and TRBJ1-1; D is unclear. Trimming removed 0 bases at V and 0 bases at J, with 8 bases between. CDR1 is KGHSH and CDR2 is LQKENI in the germline V gene. This CDR3 spans 15 amino acids. The CDR3 reads CASSPPARVNTEAFF. Written as DNA, the CDR3 is TGTGCCAGCTCACCACCTGCGAGGGTGAACACTGAAGCTTTCTTT.

This clone occurred a few times. The chain has TRBV2 and TRBJ2-2, with D uncertain. CDR1 SNHLY and CDR2 FYNNEI come from the germline V gene. V lost 5 bases to trimming and J lost 5 bases, with 9 bases between them. CDR3 length equals 13 residues. CDR3 sequence (DNA): TGTGCCAGCAGTTCCCTGAGGACCGGGGAGCTGTTTTTT. Translation: CASSSLRTGELFF.

J is TRBJ1-2 and V is TRBV28, with 9 positions matching TRBD1. CDR3 length equals 16 residues. CDR1 is MDHEN and CDR2 is SYDVKM in the germline V gene. V lost 6 bases to trimming and J lost 8 bases; unmatched junction nucleotides: 16. CDR3 sequence: CASRLLRRDRDDGYTF. Written as DNA, the CDR3 is TGTGCCAGCAGACTCCTCCGCCGGGACAGGGACGACGGCTACACCTTC.

This clone was seen only a few times. V usage is TRBV6-6 and J usage is TRBJ1-2; tentative D call: TRBD1 (5 bases). The CDR3 has 16 residues. Trimming took off 0 bases at V and 0 bases at J, with 11 bases between the two ends. In germline, CDR1 is MNHNY, CDR2 SVGAGI (reference sequence). As DNA, the CDR3 is TGTGCCAGCAGTTACTCGCGAGACAGAGCTAACTATGGCTACACCTTC. Translated, it gives CASSYSRDRANYGYTF.

Here the CDR3 DNA reads TGTGCCAGCAGCGGAGCCGGGACTAGCGGCGAGACCCAGTACTTC. The encoded protein is CASSGAGTSGETQYF. This rearrangement joins TRBV5-4 to TRBJ2-5; 11 bases match TRBD2. This CDR3 spans 15 amino acids. CDR1 is SGHNT, CDR2 YYREEE, per germline (reference sequence). Germline trimming cut 4 bases from V and 5 bases from J; bases unmatched to any gene: 7.